A selection of T cell receptor beta chains follows, all from one sample in a study of OX40 agonist ivuxolimab in advanced cancers. Produced via immunoSEQ multiplex PCR; TCRdb's table is partial and in-frame only. The sample lists a few hundred clones; over 90% were seen once. The specimen was collected in a trial of the OX40 agonist ivuxolimab. Receptors were obtained from an adult with an advanced solid tumor such as melanoma, head and neck, liver or kidney cancer. CDR3s include the opening cysteine and the closing phenylalanine or tryptophan. The D gene is left open where the match is weak. A clone size is listed for some rows: how often the clone was seen (once, few, many), or a class if it is expanded.

15	TRBD1	TRBJ2-7	few	TRBV6-8	TGTGCCAGCAGTTCCCCGGGACAGGGGGCCTACGAGCAGTACTTC	CASSSPGQGAYEQYF
18	TRBD1	TRBJ1-1	NA	TRBV12-5	TGTGCCAGCTTCCTATCAGGGGCCAGGGGGCTTTTGAACACTGAAGCTTTCTTT	CASFLSGARGLLNTEAFF
12	NA	TRBJ1-2	NA	TRBV6-8	TGTGCCAGCAGTCGACCTAGATATGGCTACACCTTC	CASSRPRYGYTF
14	NA	TRBJ1-2	NA	TRBV6-8	TGTGCCATCAGGAGGGGCAGGGAGGTGGTTGGCTACACCTTC	CAIRRGREVVGYTF
13	NA	TRBJ1-1	NA	TRBV6-8	TGTGCCAGCAGTTACTCTCTTGAACATGAAGCTTTCTTT	CASSYSLEHEAFF
15	NA	TRBJ2-3	NA	TRBV6-8	TGTGCCAGCAGTTACTCTTCCACTAGCACAGATACGCAGTATTTT	CASSYSSTSTDTQYF
15	NA	TRBJ1-4	NA	TRBV6-8	TGTGCCAGCAGTGCAGGTGGGGGCTCTGGTGAAAAACTGTTTTTT	CASSAGGGSGEKLFF
14	NA	TRBJ2-7	NA	TRBV6-8	TGTGCCAGCACCCGAGCCAACAGAGCCTACGAGCAGTACTTC	CASTRANRAYEQYF
16	NA	TRBJ2-1	NA	TRBV7-6	TGTGCCAGCAGCGAACAGGGAGGGGACTCCTACAATGAGCAGTTCTTC	CASSEQGGDSYNEQFF
15	NA	TRBJ2-7	NA	TRBV15	TGTGCCACCAGCAGAGGGATACAGGGTTCCTACGAGCAGTACTTC	CATSRGIQGSYEQYF
12	NA	TRBJ2-2	NA	TRBV10-2	TGCGCCAGCAGTGACAGGGCCGGGGAGCTGTTTTTT	CASSDRAGELFF
16	NA	TRBJ1-1	NA	TRBV10-3	TGTGCCATCAGTGAGACCAGGGGTTCTGGTCACACTGAAGCTTTCTTT	CAISETRGSGHTEAFF
18	NA	TRBJ1-5	NA	TRBV7-4	TGTGCCAGCAGCTGGACGATGGGGTCCCTTTATAGCAATCAGCCCCAGCATTTT	CASSWTMGSLYSNQPQHF
13	NA	TRBJ1-1	NA	TRBV6-1	TGTGCCAGCAGTGAAGCCGCTAACACTGAAGCTTTCTTT	CASSEAANTEAFF